The 17 T cell receptor beta chains listed next were all sequenced from one sample in a study of blood T cell repertoires in COVID-19. Measured with immunoSEQ multiplex PCR; TCRdb has only the in-frame clones, and not every one. The sample shows roughly 190,000 clones, about four fifths of them seen only once. Source material: PBMCs or T cells enriched from blood (not recorded which). Source of these receptors: a woman in her twenties or thirties who had recovered from COVID-19.

The rearrangement uses TRBV29-1 and TRBJ1-4; D may be TRBD1 (6 bases). CDR1 and CDR2 from the germline V gene are SQVTM and ANQGSEA. V was shortened by 0 bases and J by 1 base, with 15 bases between the two germline ends. The CDR3 is made up of 17 amino acids. The chain's CDR3 is CSVEEELVGGTNEKLFF. The CDR3, as DNA: TGCAGCGTTGAAGAGGAGTTGGTAGGGGGAACTAATGAAAAACTGTTTTTT.

This clone has just one count. This sequence joins TRBV11-3 and TRBJ2-1, with D tentatively TRBD2 (5 bases). CDR3 size: 18 residues. From germline, CDR1 is SGHNT and CDR2 YENEEA. Trimming left V 1 base short and J 0 bases short, with 16 bases between. The CDR3 loop reads CASSLVPSSQSSYNEQFF. CDR3 nucleotide sequence: TGTGCCAGCAGCTTAGTTCCCTCTAGCCAGAGCTCCTACAATGAGCAGTTCTTC.

The V call is TRBV28, the J call TRBJ2-4, with D perhaps matching TRBD1 (5 bases). From germline, CDR1 is MDHEN and CDR2 SYDVKM. The CDR3 has 18 amino acids. V lost 4 bases and J lost 5, with 24 bases in between. CDR3: CASSSSPQTVGYQNIQYF. The CDR3 nucleotides read TGTGCCAGCAGTTCTTCTCCGCAGACAGTGGGTTATCAAAACATTCAGTACTTC.

V and J are TRBV19 and TRBJ2-3, with unresolved D. V was pared by 3 bases and J by 3 bases, with 10 bases between. This CDR3 has 14 amino acids. Germline V gene sequence: CDR1 LNHDA, CDR2 SQIVND (reference sequence). CDR3 DNA: TGTGCCAGTAGTATGTCCCCCCGGACAGATACGCAGTATTTT. Its translation: CASSMSPRTDTQYF.

This chain links TRBV5-1 with TRBJ2-1; 13 bases match TRBD2. Trimming cost V 0 bases and J 8 bases; bases outside gene matches: 2. The V gene's germline CDR1 is SGHRS and CDR2 YFSETQ. The CDR3 is 15 residues long. This CDR3 reads CASSLGTSGSDEQFF. In DNA form, the CDR3 reads TGCGCCAGCAGCTTGGGGACTAGCGGGAGCGATGAGCAGTTCTTC.

The chain is built from TRBV19 and TRBJ2-3, with D tentatively TRBD2 (6 bases). The V gene's germline CDR1 is LNHDA and CDR2 SQIVND (reference sequence). The CDR3 contains 16 residues. V shed 5 bases and J shed 0 bases, with 15 bases lying between them. CDR3 in amino acids: CASSHSGQLSTDTQYF. The CDR3 DNA is TGTGCCAGTAGTCATAGCGGACAACTTAGCACAGATACGCAGTATTTT.

As regards this clone: Other DNA sequences from this sample encode an identical CDR3 as well. CDR3 protein: CASSMAGRDTQYF. The CDR3 DNA is TGTGCCAGTAGTATGGCGGGGCGGGATACGCAGTATTTT. This chain links TRBV19 with TRBJ2-3, with a tentative D call TRBD2 (6 bases). Trimming took 3 bases from V and 6 from J, leaving 10 bases between them. From germline, CDR1 is LNHDA and CDR2 SQIVND (reference sequence). CDR3 length equals 13 residues.

V and J are TRBV2 and TRBJ1-1; maybe TRBD1 (6 bases). Germline V gene data show CDR1 as SNHLY and CDR2 as FYNNEI. This CDR3 has 14 amino acids. The V and J ends lost 8 bases and 0 bases respectively, with 13 bases between them. Here the CDR3 DNA reads TGTGCCAGCCATGCGGGGGGGCTGAACACTGAAGCTTTCTTT. This encodes CASHAGGLNTEAFF.

This clone was recorded once. This chain joins TRBV19 and TRBJ2-1, with a tentative D call TRBD2 (6 bases). The CDR3 consists of 14 residues. Trimming shortened V by 7 bases and J by 2 bases, and 12 bases separated the two germline ends. CDR1 LNHDA and CDR2 SQIVND come from the germline V gene (reference sequence). CDR3 in amino acids: CASNGGTPYNEQFF. The CDR3 DNA reads as TGTGCCAGTAACGGAGGGACCCCCTACAATGAGCAGTTCTTC.

This clone was observed a single time. This rearrangement joins TRBV9 to TRBJ1-4; TRBD1 matches 8 bases. CDR1 is SGDLS and CDR2 is YYNGEE in the germline V gene. V lost 0 bases to trimming and J lost 0 bases; unmatched junction nucleotides: 1. CDR3 length: 16 amino acids. The CDR3 here is CASSVEQGATNEKLFF. CDR3 sequence (DNA): TGTGCCAGCAGCGTAGAACAGGGGGCAACTAATGAAAAACTGTTTTTT.

J is TRBJ2-7 and V is TRBV28, with D possibly TRBD1 on 6 matching bases. Trimming pared 5 bases from V and 4 bases from J, leaving 15 bases between. CDR1 is MDHEN and CDR2 is SYDVKM in the germline V gene. The CDR3 extends over 14 amino acids. The CDR3 sequence: CASSVGTSRYEQYF. The CDR3 DNA follows: TGTGCCAGCAGTGTCGGGACAAGTCGTTACGAGCAGTACTTC.

The chain joins TRBV3-1 (or the pseudogene TRBV3-2) to TRBJ2-1; TRBD2 aligns across 7 bases. The CDR3 extends over 16 amino acids. The V gene end was trimmed by 5 bases and the J gene end by 0 bases; junction bases not matched to a gene: 7. Germline V lookup: CDR1 LGHDT, CDR2 YNNKEL (reference sequence). The CDR3 sequence is CASSKGGPGSYNEQFF. CDR3 coding DNA: TGTGCCAGCAGCAAGGGAGGGCCGGGCTCCTACAATGAGCAGTTCTTC.

This chain links TRBV5-5 with TRBJ2-1; D ambiguous. Germline-derived CDR1 and CDR2 are SGHKS and YYEKEE (reference sequence). The CDR3 contains 15 residues. The V end lost 0 bases, the J end lost 8 bases, and 15 bases lay between the germline ends. CDR3 in amino acids: CASSLAVSSQDEQFF. The CDR3 nucleotides are TGTGCCAGCAGCTTGGCAGTATCAAGTCAGGATGAGCAGTTCTTC.

The chain is built from TRBV5-1 and TRBJ2-2, with 10 nucleotides matching TRBD1. Germline assignment: CDR1 SGHRS and CDR2 YFSETQ. V shed 3 bases, J shed 2 bases, and the junction held 10 bases outside the gene matches. This CDR3 has 18 amino acids. The CDR3 coding sequence is TGCGCCAGCAGCTGGCCCTTAGGACAGGGGGATAACACCGGGGAGCTGTTTTTT. This codes for CASSWPLGQGDNTGELFF.

The rearrangement uses TRBV10-1 and TRBJ2-1; 10 bases line up with TRBD1. The CDR3 runs to 14 residues. V was clipped by 6 bases and J by 6 bases; unmatched bases: 5. CDR1 is WNHNN and CDR2 is SYGVQD in the germline V gene (reference sequence). The CDR3 DNA follows: TGCGCCAGCAGCCCCGGGACAGGGGTCAATGAGCAGTTCTTC. Protein: CASSPGTGVNEQFF.

This chain uses TRBV16 with TRBJ2-2, with TRBD1 as a possible D gene (5 bases). The CDR3 contains 17 residues. CDR1 KGHSY and CDR2 FQNENV come from the germline V gene. Trimming pared 0 bases from V and 3 bases from J, leaving 14 bases between. CDR3: CASSQSRGRVDTGELFF. CDR3 sequence (DNA): TGTGCCAGCAGCCAATCGCGCGGCAGGGTGGACACCGGGGAGCTGTTTTTT.

This sequence joins TRBV14 and TRBJ1-2; possibly TRBD1 for D (5 bases). Looked up from germline, CDR1 is SGHDN and CDR2 is FVKESK. V was pared by 1 base and J by 4 bases, with 13 bases between. There are 15 residues in the CDR3. CDR3 protein: CASSQVRGAGYGYTF. Here the CDR3 DNA reads TGTGCCAGCAGCCAAGTAAGGGGCGCAGGCTATGGCTACACCTTC.